These T cell receptor beta chains were read from a single sample in a study of cytomegalovirus exposure and HLA in healthy donors. TCRdb's table, derived via immunoSEQ multiplex PCR, lists solely in-frame clones and lacks some. The data contain about 180,000 clones, around four fifths of them singletons. What was sequenced was PBMCs. Receptors originate from a woman aged 25-40 years in good health and CMV-seronegative. Both conserved end residues are part of each CDR3. A D gene is named only where the DNA matches it firmly. The size of a clone is reported for some rows only, either as once, few or many, or as a class for expanded clones.

size: NA
D: TRBD1
V: TRBV7-3
J: TRBJ2-5
DNA: TGTGCCAGCAGCTCCGACAGGGGTGAGACCCAGTACTTC
CDR3: CASSSDRGETQYF

size: NA
D: NA
V: TRBV6-1
J: TRBJ2-3
DNA: TGTGCCAGCAGTGAAGTAAGCGCGGGAGATACGCAGTATTTT
CDR3: CASSEVSAGDTQYF

size: NA
D: NA
V: TRBV19
J: TRBJ2-4
DNA: TGTGCCAGTAGTCCGGACTCCAAAAACATTCAGTACTTC
CDR3: CASSPDSKNIQYF

size: NA
D: TRBD1
V: TRBV5-1
J: TRBJ1-6
DNA: TGCGCCAGCAGCTTGGATCCCTTGGGACAGGGCCCCCAGAATTCACCCCTCCACTTT
CDR3: CASSLDPLGQGPQNSPLHF

size: NA
D: TRBD2
V: TRBV5-4
J: TRBJ2-3
DNA: TGTGCCAGCAGCTTGGGCGGGAGTCGGACAGATACGCAGTATTTT
CDR3: CASSLGGSRTDTQYF

size: NA
D: TRBD2
V: TRBV7-2
J: TRBJ2-5
DNA: TGTGCCAGCAGCTTAGGACTAGCGGGGGAAGAGACCCAGTACTTC
CDR3: CASSLGLAGEETQYF

size: once
D: TRBD1
V: TRBV7-2
J: TRBJ1-3
DNA: TGTGCCAGCAGCCCTACTACAGGGGGTGGAAACACCATATATTTT
CDR3: CASSPTTGGGNTIYF

size: few
D: TRBD1
V: TRBV19
J: TRBJ2-1
DNA: TGTGCCAGTAGGGGACAGGGATCGTATGAGCAGTTCTTC
CDR3: CASRGQGSYEQFF

size: NA
D: NA
V: TRBV30
J: TRBJ2-5
DNA: TGTGCCTGGAGTAAGGGGGGAGGGGAGACCCAGTACTTC
CDR3: CAWSKGGGETQYF

size: NA
D: NA
V: TRBV4-2
J: TRBJ2-5
DNA: TGTGCCAGCAGCCAAGGCCAGGCGGGGTACCAAGAGACCCAGTACTTC
CDR3: CASSQGQAGYQETQYF

size: NA
D: TRBD1
V: TRBV5-1
J: TRBJ1-2
DNA: TGCGCCAGCAGCAACCGACAGGGGGGCGTCTATGGCTACACCTTC
CDR3: CASSNRQGGVYGYTF

size: NA
D: NA
V: TRBV25-1
J: TRBJ1-2
DNA: TGTGCCAGCAGTGAAAAGGGCAGGGGATTCGATGGCTACACCTTC
CDR3: CASSEKGRGFDGYTF

size: few
D: NA
V: TRBV4-3
J: TRBJ1-2
DNA: TGCGCCAGCAGCCAAGATACGAGGCAGTTGTACTATGGCTACACCTTC
CDR3: CASSQDTRQLYYGYTF

size: NA
D: NA
V: TRBV30
J: TRBJ1-5
DNA: TGTGCCTGGAGTGTACTTGGGAGGACCCAGAATCAGCCCCAGCATTTT
CDR3: CAWSVLGRTQNQPQHF

size: NA
D: NA
V: TRBV30
J: TRBJ1-5
DNA: TGTGCCTGGGAGACTGGCCCCAATCAGCCCCAGCATTTT
CDR3: CAWETGPNQPQHF

size: NA
D: NA
V: TRBV6-5
J: TRBJ1-2
DNA: TGTGCCAGCAGTTACTCTGGAGGGAACTATGGCTACGCCTTC
CDR3: CASSYSGGNYGYAF

size: NA
D: TRBD2
V: TRBV30
J: TRBJ2-3
DNA: TGTGCCTGGTCCGCGGGGGGCCTGACAGATACGCAGTATTTT
CDR3: CAWSAGGLTDTQYF

size: NA
D: TRBD1
V: TRBV7-2
J: TRBJ2-3
DNA: TGTGCCAGCAGCCCAGGGGGCGGAATCGGCACAGATACGCAGTATTTT
CDR3: CASSPGGGIGTDTQYF

size: NA
D: TRBD2
V: TRBV4-1
J: TRBJ2-7
DNA: TGCGCCAGCAGCGGAGGGGTAGCGGGCCTTCCCTACGAGCAGTACTTC
CDR3: CASSGGVAGLPYEQYF

size: NA
D: NA
V: TRBV2
J: TRBJ2-3
DNA: TGTGCCAGCAGTGACCCAAGGCGGGCCGGCACAGATACGCAGTATTTT
CDR3: CASSDPRRAGTDTQYF

size: NA
D: NA
V: TRBV29-1
J: TRBJ1-2
DNA: TGCAGCGGCTCACAGGGAGTTAACTATGGCTACACCTTC
CDR3: CSGSQGVNYGYTF

size: NA
D: NA
V: TRBV6-1
J: TRBJ2-3
DNA: TGTGCCAGCAGTGAATTAACAGATACGCAGTATTTT
CDR3: CASSELTDTQYF

size: NA
D: NA
V: TRBV7-6
J: TRBJ1-5
DNA: TGTGCCAGCAGCTTAGAGGGACATTTGAGCAATCAGCCCCAGCATTTT
CDR3: CASSLEGHLSNQPQHF

size: NA
D: NA
V: TRBV4-3
J: TRBJ1-6
DNA: TGCGCCAGCAGCCAACTCCAGGGTTTAGATAATTCACCCCTCCACTTT
CDR3: CASSQLQGLDNSPLHF

size: NA
D: NA
V: TRBV7-9
J: TRBJ1-2
DNA: TGTGCCAGCAGCTTAGGTCAGGGTCAAGATGGCTACACCTTC
CDR3: CASSLGQGQDGYTF

size: NA
D: TRBD1
V: TRBV12-5
J: TRBJ1-2
DNA: TGTGCTAGTGGTTTCCAGGACAGGGGATCCTATGGCTACACCTTC
CDR3: CASGFQDRGSYGYTF

size: NA
D: NA
V: TRBV18
J: TRBJ2-6
DNA: TGTGCCAGCTCACGGAACAGGTTGGATTCTGGGGCCAACGTCCTGACTTTC
CDR3: CASSRNRLDSGANVLTF

size: NA
D: NA
V: TRBV15
J: TRBJ2-2
DNA: TGTGCCACCAGCAGATACAGGGCCGACACCGGGGAGCTGTTTTTT
CDR3: CATSRYRADTGELFF

size: NA
D: NA
V: TRBV4-2
J: TRBJ1-3
DNA: TGTGCCAGCATCCCAGGAGGATCTGGAAACACCATATATTTT
CDR3: CASIPGGSGNTIYF

size: NA
D: NA
V: TRBV30
J: TRBJ2-5
DNA: TGTGCCTGGAGGCTAAACCAAGAGACCCAGTACTTC
CDR3: CAWRLNQETQYF

size: NA
D: NA
V: TRBV18
J: TRBJ1-3
DNA: TGTGCCAGCTCATCGGAACAGGGATACGGAAACACCATATATTTT
CDR3: CASSSEQGYGNTIYF

size: NA
D: NA
V: TRBV11-2
J: TRBJ2-5
DNA: TGTGCCAGCAGCTTCTTCGGGATCGGAGAGACCCAGTACTTC
CDR3: CASSFFGIGETQYF

size: NA
D: NA
V: TRBV5-1
J: TRBJ1-2
DNA: TGCGCCAGCAGGCGTTCGGGGTGGGAAAACTATGGCTACACCTTC
CDR3: CASRRSGWENYGYTF

size: once
D: NA
V: TRBV5-6
J: TRBJ1-2
DNA: TGTGCCAGCAGCACGGCAGGGTTAGCTAACTATGGCTACACCTTC
CDR3: CASSTAGLANYGYTF

size: NA
D: NA
V: TRBV27
J: TRBJ1-2
DNA: TGTGCCAGCACCGGGACTGACCTGCGGGGCTACACCTTC
CDR3: CASTGTDLRGYTF

size: NA
D: NA
V: TRBV4-3
J: TRBJ2-3
DNA: TGCGCCAGCAGCCAAGATCTAGACAGTTACACAGATACGCAGTATTTT
CDR3: CASSQDLDSYTDTQYF

size: few
D: NA
V: TRBV27
J: TRBJ1-1
DNA: TGTGCCAGCAGTTTAGACCCGGGGGGAATTTTTAACACTGAAGCTTTCTTT
CDR3: CASSLDPGGIFNTEAFF

size: once
D: NA
V: TRBV14
J: TRBJ2-7
DNA: TGTGCCAGCAGCCGAGGGGGACGGAGCTCCTACGAGCAGTACTTC
CDR3: CASSRGGRSSYEQYF

size: NA
D: TRBD1
V: TRBV5-1
J: TRBJ2-4
DNA: TGCGCCAGCAGCTCTACGACAGGGGGTAACATTCAGTACTTC
CDR3: CASSSTTGGNIQYF

size: NA
D: NA
V: TRBV4-1
J: TRBJ1-6
DNA: TGCGCCAGCAGCCAACATTCCTCCTATAATTCACCCCTCCACTTT
CDR3: CASSQHSSYNSPLHF

size: once
D: TRBD1
V: TRBV6-5
J: TRBJ1-1
DNA: TGTGCCAGCAGTTACCCCAGGACAGGGGGGAACACTGAAGCTTTCTTT
CDR3: CASSYPRTGGNTEAFF

size: NA
D: TRBD1
V: TRBV5-1
J: TRBJ2-7
DNA: TGCGCCAGCAGCTTGGGCGGACAGGACTACGAGCAGTACTTC
CDR3: CASSLGGQDYEQYF

size: NA
D: TRBD2
V: TRBV30
J: TRBJ2-3
DNA: TGTGCCTGGAGTCCCCCCGGGGGGGCAGATACGCAGTATTTT
CDR3: CAWSPPGGADTQYF

size: NA
D: TRBD1
V: TRBV4-1
J: TRBJ1-1
DNA: TGCGCCAGCAGCCGACGGACAGGTTTGAACACTGAAGCTTTCTTT
CDR3: CASSRRTGLNTEAFF

size: NA
D: TRBD1
V: TRBV19
J: TRBJ2-5
DNA: TGTGCCAGTAATACACAGGGGGACCAAGAGACCCAGTACTTC
CDR3: CASNTQGDQETQYF

size: NA
D: NA
V: TRBV7-6
J: TRBJ1-1
DNA: TGTGCCAGCAGCTCGCCGGACACTTTGAACACTGAAGCTTTCTTT
CDR3: CASSSPDTLNTEAFF

size: NA
D: NA
V: TRBV7-8
J: TRBJ1-2
DNA: TGTGCCAGCAGCTTAGCCACAGGGCTCTATGGCTACACCTTC
CDR3: CASSLATGLYGYTF

size: NA
D: TRBD1
V: TRBV30
J: TRBJ1-5
DNA: TGTGCCTGGAGTGTAAAGGGGGCGCGCAATCAGCCCCAGCATTTT
CDR3: CAWSVKGARNQPQHF

size: NA
D: TRBD1
V: TRBV4-2
J: TRBJ1-2
DNA: TGTGCCAGCAGCCAAGATAAAGAACAGGGGATCGGCTACACCTTC
CDR3: CASSQDKEQGIGYTF

size: once
D: TRBD2
V: TRBV5-4
J: TRBJ2-5
DNA: TGTGCCAGCAGTATGACTAGCGGAGGGAGGGAGACCCAGTACTTC
CDR3: CASSMTSGGRETQYF

size: few
D: NA
V: TRBV18
J: TRBJ1-1
DNA: TGTGCCAGCTCACTTGGAGCCACGGGGACTGAAGCTTTCTTT
CDR3: CASSLGATGTEAFF